These 24 T cell receptor beta chains were all obtained from the same sample, sequenced in a study of T cells after yellow fever vaccination. A single record per CDR3 protein comes from TCRdb applying MiXCR to the 5' RACE reads. The table has just over 300,000 distinct CDR3 sequences, around 3.9% seen once. The sample consisted of PBMCs, taken on the day of the yellow fever booster vaccination. These receptors all come from a man aged 18 to 29 who received the YFV17D yellow fever vaccine.

This chain links TRBV4-3 with TRBJ1-1, with 7 nucleotides matching TRBD1. Germline V gene lookup returns CDR1 LGHNA and CDR2 YSLEER. The CDR3 runs to 16 residues. The V segment lost 0 bases and the J segment 1 base; nucleotides outside the gene matches: 5. CDR3: CASSQEPQGGNTEAFF. In DNA form, the CDR3 reads TGCGCCAGCAGCCAAGAGCCCCAGGGGGGGAACACTGAAGCTTTCTTT.

Many counts were recorded for this clonotype. The chain uses TRBV28 and TRBJ2-1; no reliable D call. Per germline, CDR1 MDHEN and CDR2 SYDVKM. Trimming took 2 bases from V and 8 from J, leaving 19 bases between them. There are 16 residues in the CDR3. The CDR3 protein is CASSLEVTNAEYEQFF. Here the CDR3 DNA reads TGTGCCAGCAGTTTAGAGGTCACCAATGCTGAGTATGAGCAGTTCTTC.

This clonotype was observed many times. The chain couples TRBV11-2 to TRBJ2-1; no clear D gene. CDR1 SGHAT and CDR2 FQNNGV come from the germline V gene. Deletions cut 6 bases from V and 3 bases from J, with 12 bases between. The CDR3 contains 14 residues. CDR3 sequence (DNA): TGTGCCAGCAGAGAAGGCGCTAGCTACAATGAGCAGTTCTTC. Its protein is CASREGASYNEQFF.

This clonotype has ten or more counts. CDR3 sequence: CASSQDLGVGDTQYF. CDR3 in DNA: TGTGCCAGCAGCCAAGATCTTGGTGTCGGAGATACGCAGTATTTT. This chain connects TRBV14 to TRBJ2-3; D not certain. With 0 bases removed from V and 5 bases from J, the gap between germline ends came to 12 bases. Germline CDR1 is SGHDN and CDR2 is FVKESK. The CDR3 loop spans 15 amino acids. Combining the CDR3 with reference TRBV14 and TRBJ2-3 gives the whole variable domain EAGVTQFPSHSVIEKGQTVTLRCDPISGHDNLYWYRRVMGKEIKFLLHFVKESKQDESGMPNNRFLAERTGGTYSTLKVQPAELEDSGVYFCASSQDLGVGDTQYFGPGTRLTVL.

This clonotype was recorded at least ten times. This chain uses TRBV29-1 with TRBJ2-6; D uncertain. Germline V gene lookup returns CDR1 SQVTM and CDR2 ANQGSEA. The CDR3 extends over 13 amino acids. V dropped 3 bases and J dropped 2 bases, with 5 bases sitting between them. CDR3 nucleotides: TGCAGCGTTGAGGTTACTGGGGCCAACGTCCTGACTTTC. Protein product: CSVEVTGANVLTF.

This clonotype was counted ten times or more. The chain has TRBV20-1 and TRBJ2-7; TRBD1 is a possible D gene (6 bases). V lost 6 bases, J lost 4 bases, and 13 bases lay in between. In germline, CDR1 is DFQATT, CDR2 SNEGSKA (reference sequence). The CDR3 has 12 amino acids. CDR3 loop: CSAYPDRYEQYV. As DNA, the CDR3 is TGCAGTGCATACCCAGACAGGTACGAGCAGTACGTC.

This clonotype has a count of ten or more. The V gene is TRBV20-1, the J gene TRBJ2-5, with 8 bases matching TRBD2. V dropped 3 bases and J dropped 4; count of bases not matched to a gene: 4. This CDR3 region has 13 residues. Germline loops: CDR1 DFQATT, CDR2 SNEGSKA (reference sequence). The CDR3 is CSASKTSVETQYF. The CDR3 region has the DNA TGCAGTGCTAGTAAGACTAGCGTAGAGACCCAGTACTTC.

This clonotype was counted many times. V and J are TRBV12-3 or TRBV12-4 and TRBJ2-3, with D possibly TRBD2 on 7 matching bases. V shed 4 bases and J shed 4 bases, with 12 bases lying between them. This CDR3 has 14 residues. CDR3 loop: CASSSLGGADTQYF. The DNA of the CDR3 is TGTGCCAGCAGTTCCCTAGGGGGGGCAGATACGCAGTATTTT.

This clonotype appeared many times. The rearrangement uses TRBV7-2 and TRBJ1-2; 8 bases map to TRBD1. This CDR3 is 15 amino acids long. Germline CDR1 reads SGHTA; CDR2 reads FQGNSA. V lost 5 bases to trimming and J lost 7 bases; unmatched junction nucleotides: 12. The DNA of the CDR3 is TGTGCCAGCAGCCTACAGTTCGGGCAGGGGGCTGGCTACACCTTC. Residues: CASSLQFGQGAGYTF.

This rearrangement joins TRBV6-6 to TRBJ2-5; 9 nucleotides line up with TRBD2. CDR3 length: 12 residues. Germline CDR1 reads MNHNY; CDR2 reads SVGAGI (reference sequence). V was pared by 10 bases and J by 2 bases, with 2 bases of the junction left unmatched. The DNA of the CDR3 is TGTGCCACCAGCGGGGGGCAAGAGACCCAGTACTTC. This encodes CATSGGQETQYF.

This clonotype has just a few counts. The V gene is TRBV6-5, the J gene TRBJ2-3; D is tentatively TRBD1 or TRBD2 (7 bases each). Trimming removed 11 bases at V and 5 bases at J, with 29 bases between. The CDR3 length is 17 residues. Germline CDR1 MNHEY, CDR2 SVGAGI. The chain's CDR3 is CAVRTGGGGGRGDTQYF. The DNA for the CDR3 is TGTGCCGTAAGGACAGGCGGGGGCGGGGGCCGGGGAGATACGCAGTATTTT.

Here the CDR3 reads CSVEDENTGELFF. CDR3 bases: TGCAGCGTTGAAGATGAAAACACCGGGGAGCTGTTTTTT. This sequence joins TRBV29-1 and TRBJ2-2; the D is unclear. In germline, CDR1 is SQVTM, CDR2 ANQGSEA. V was trimmed by 0 bases and J by 2 bases, leaving 4 bases between them. There are 13 residues in the CDR3.

Many counts were recorded for this clonotype. The chain combines TRBV6-2 or TRBV6-3 with TRBJ2-1; 10 bases line up with TRBD1. Germline V lookup: CDR1 MNHEY, CDR2 SVGEGT. Germline trimming cut 6 bases from V and 5 bases from J; bases unmatched to any gene: 16. The CDR3 length is 18 residues. CDR3 protein: CASRSRDRGVPRNNEQFF. DNA for the CDR3: TGTGCCAGCAGATCCCGGGACAGGGGCGTCCCCCGGAACAATGAGCAGTTCTTC.

The V call is TRBV7-2, the J call TRBJ2-7; the D is unclear. The germline CDR1 and CDR2 sequences are SGHTA and FQGNSA. There are 16 residues in the CDR3. Trimming took off 0 bases at V and 0 bases at J, with 12 bases between the two ends. The CDR3 loop reads CASSLAAGPSSYEQYF. CDR3 sequence (DNA): TGTGCCAGCAGCTTAGCGGCAGGCCCAAGCTCCTACGAGCAGTACTTC.

This clonotype has ten or more counts. The V call is TRBV19, the J call TRBJ2-2; tentative D call: TRBD1 (6 bases). CDR3 length: 12 residues. The germline gives CDR1 LNHDA, CDR2 SQIVND (reference sequence). Deletions cut 8 bases from V and 4 bases from J, with 8 bases between. CDR3 DNA: TGTGCCAGTTGGACAGCCACCGGGGAGCTGTTTTTT. Residues: CASWTATGELFF.

The sample holds many counts of this clonotype. The chain uses TRBV12-3 or TRBV12-4 and TRBJ2-4; unclear D gene. The germline V and J ends were trimmed by 6 bases and 4 bases, with 13 bases remaining between them. The CDR3 runs to 14 residues. This chain's CDR3 is CASRPRAAKNIQYF. CDR3 DNA: TGTGCCAGCAGACCCCGGGCGGCTAAAAACATTCAGTACTTC.

The rearrangement uses TRBV12-3 or TRBV12-4 and TRBJ2-3; the D gene is possibly TRBD1 (6 bases). This CDR3 comprises 12 residues. Trimming pared 3 bases from V and 10 bases from J, leaving 11 bases between. CDR3 in amino acids: CASSLSGAAQYF. The DNA of the CDR3 is TGTGCCAGCAGTTTGTCAGGGGCTGCGCAGTATTTT.

This clonotype was counted ten times or more. The V call is TRBV3-1, the J call TRBJ1-5, with unresolved D. Trimming removed 0 bases from V and 3 bases from J, with 9 bases in between. This CDR3 comprises 15 residues. CDR1 and CDR2 (germline): LGHDT, YNNKEL (reference sequence). In DNA form, the CDR3 reads TGTGCCAGCAGCCAAGAGGCCGGGGTCAATCAGCCCCAGCATTTT. Amino acid sequence: CASSQEAGVNQPQHF.

V and J are TRBV7-3 and TRBJ1-1; D remains unclear. The V gene's germline CDR1 is SGHTA and CDR2 FQGTGA. Trimming removed 0 bases at V and 3 bases at J, with 8 bases between. The length of the CDR3 is 14 residues. DNA of the CDR3: TGTGCCAGCAGCTTAACAGGGAAGGACACTGAAGCTTTCTTT. Protein product: CASSLTGKDTEAFF.

This chain uses TRBV7-2 with TRBJ2-1; a weak D match, TRBD1 (7 bases). Deletions cut 5 bases from V and 4 bases from J, with 15 bases between. This CDR3 contains 15 residues. The germline gives CDR1 SGHTA, CDR2 FQGNSA. The CDR3 loop is CASSDQGGNYNEQFF. The CDR3 nucleotides read TGTGCCAGCAGCGATCAGGGGGGTAATTACAATGAGCAGTTCTTC.

This clonotype was detected many times. The chain has TRBV18 and TRBJ2-7, with unresolved D. The ends were cut back, 2 bases at V and 5 bases at J, with 10 bases in the middle. CDR1 KGHSH and CDR2 LQKENI come from the germline V gene. This CDR3 region has 13 residues. In DNA, the CDR3 is TGTGCCAGCTCACCATCCCGTCCCGACGAGCAGTACGTC. Amino acids: CASSPSRPDEQYV.

This clonotype was recorded many times. The chain joins TRBV5-1 to TRBJ2-1; tentatively, D is TRBD2 (5 bases). Per germline, CDR1 SGHRS and CDR2 YFSETQ. The V gene lost 4 bases and the J gene lost 10 bases, with 15 bases spanning the gap. The CDR3 is 13 residues long. The CDR3 region is CASSQPPSREQFF. In DNA form, the CDR3 reads TGCGCCAGCAGCCAGCCCCCTAGCCGGGAGCAGTTCTTC.

This clonotype came up a few times. This chain uses TRBV6-5 with TRBJ1-1, with a possible D match to TRBD1 (6 bases). The CDR3 has 13 residues. V was shortened by 5 bases and J by 5 bases, with 12 bases between the two germline ends. Germline V gives CDR1 MNHEY, CDR2 SVGAGI. The CDR3 nucleotides read TGTGCCAGCAGTCACAGGGTAGGGACTGAAGCTTTCTTT. The encoded protein is CASSHRVGTEAFF.

The rearrangement links TRBV7-9 to TRBJ2-5; possibly TRBD1 for D (6 bases). The CDR3 is made up of 14 amino acids. Germline V gene lookup returns CDR1 SEHNR and CDR2 FQNEAQ (reference sequence). V lost 3 bases and J 7 bases, leaving 15 bases between the germline ends. In DNA, the CDR3 is TGTGCCAGCAGCTTTCAGGGGTCTCCAGCGACCCAGTACTTC. The encoded protein is CASSFQGSPATQYF.